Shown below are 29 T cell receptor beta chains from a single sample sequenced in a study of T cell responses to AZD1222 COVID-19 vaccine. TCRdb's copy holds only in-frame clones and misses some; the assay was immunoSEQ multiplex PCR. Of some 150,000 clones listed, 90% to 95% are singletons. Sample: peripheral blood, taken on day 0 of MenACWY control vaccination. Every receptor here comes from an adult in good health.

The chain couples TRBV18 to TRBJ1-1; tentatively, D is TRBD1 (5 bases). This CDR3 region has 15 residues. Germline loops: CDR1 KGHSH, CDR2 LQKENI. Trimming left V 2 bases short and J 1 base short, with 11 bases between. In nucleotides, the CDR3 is TGTGCCAGCTCACCATTAATGGGGCAGAACACTGAAGCTTTCTTT. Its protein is CASSPLMGQNTEAFF.

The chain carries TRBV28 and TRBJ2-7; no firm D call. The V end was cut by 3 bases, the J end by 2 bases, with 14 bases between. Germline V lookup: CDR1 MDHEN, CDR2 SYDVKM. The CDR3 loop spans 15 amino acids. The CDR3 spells CASSFQLERPYEQYF. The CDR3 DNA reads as TGTGCCAGCAGTTTTCAGTTGGAGAGGCCCTACGAGCAGTACTTC.

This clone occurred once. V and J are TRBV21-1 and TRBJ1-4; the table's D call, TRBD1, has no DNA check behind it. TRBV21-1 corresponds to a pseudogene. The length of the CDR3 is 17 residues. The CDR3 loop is CASSSLIGQGDNEKLFF. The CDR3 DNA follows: TGTGCCAGCAGCAGCCTCATTGGACAGGGAGATAATGAAAAACTGTTTTTT.

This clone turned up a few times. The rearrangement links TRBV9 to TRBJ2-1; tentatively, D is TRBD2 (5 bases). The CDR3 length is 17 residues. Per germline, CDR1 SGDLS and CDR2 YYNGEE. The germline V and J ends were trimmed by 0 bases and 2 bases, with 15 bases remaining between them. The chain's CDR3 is CASSVDGGPHAYNEQFF. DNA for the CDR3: TGTGCCAGCAGCGTAGATGGCGGGCCCCACGCCTACAATGAGCAGTTCTTC.

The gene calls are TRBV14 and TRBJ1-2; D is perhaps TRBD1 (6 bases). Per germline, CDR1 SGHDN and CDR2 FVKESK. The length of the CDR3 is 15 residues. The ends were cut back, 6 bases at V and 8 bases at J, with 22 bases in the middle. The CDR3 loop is CASSLAQGNAYGYTF. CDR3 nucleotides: TGTGCCAGCAGTCTCGCTCAGGGGAATGCTTACGGCTACACCTTC.

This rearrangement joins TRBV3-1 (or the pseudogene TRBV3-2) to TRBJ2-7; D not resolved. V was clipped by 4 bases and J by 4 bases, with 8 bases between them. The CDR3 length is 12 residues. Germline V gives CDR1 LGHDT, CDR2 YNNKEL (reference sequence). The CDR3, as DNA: TGTGCCAGCAGCCTCCGGGCTTACGAGCAGTACTTC. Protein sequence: CASSLRAYEQYF.

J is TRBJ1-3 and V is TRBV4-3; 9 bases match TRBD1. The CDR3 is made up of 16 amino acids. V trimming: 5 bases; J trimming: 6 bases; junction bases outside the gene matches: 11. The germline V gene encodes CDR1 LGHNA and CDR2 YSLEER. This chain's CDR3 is CASSSGQGEWENTIYF. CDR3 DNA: TGCGCCAGCAGCTCGGGACAGGGCGAGTGGGAAAACACCATATATTTT.

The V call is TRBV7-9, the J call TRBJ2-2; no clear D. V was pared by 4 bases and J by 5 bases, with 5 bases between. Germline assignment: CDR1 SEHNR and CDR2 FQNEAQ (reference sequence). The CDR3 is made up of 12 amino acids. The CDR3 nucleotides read TGTGCCAGCAGCTCTCCAACCGGGGAGCTGTTTTTT. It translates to CASSSPTGELFF.

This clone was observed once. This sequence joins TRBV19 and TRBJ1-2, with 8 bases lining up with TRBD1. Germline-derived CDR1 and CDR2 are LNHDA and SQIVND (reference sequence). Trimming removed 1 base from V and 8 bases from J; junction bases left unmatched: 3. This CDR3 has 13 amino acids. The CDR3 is CASSIARDRGYTF. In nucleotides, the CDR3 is TGTGCCAGTAGTATAGCCAGGGACAGGGGCTACACCTTC.

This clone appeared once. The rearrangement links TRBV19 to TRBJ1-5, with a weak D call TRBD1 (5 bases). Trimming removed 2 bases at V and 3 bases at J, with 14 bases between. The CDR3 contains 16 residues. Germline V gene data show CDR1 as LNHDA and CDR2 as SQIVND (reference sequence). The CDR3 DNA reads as TGTGCCAGTAGTATAAGTAGGACAACCCTCAATCAGCCCCAGCATTTT. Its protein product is CASSISRTTLNQPQHF.

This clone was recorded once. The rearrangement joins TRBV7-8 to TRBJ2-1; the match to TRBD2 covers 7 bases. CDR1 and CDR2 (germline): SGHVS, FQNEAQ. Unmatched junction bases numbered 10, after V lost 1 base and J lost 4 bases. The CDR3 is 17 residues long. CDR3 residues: CASSLVLWQGLYNEQFF. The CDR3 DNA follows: TGTGCCAGCAGCTTAGTCCTGTGGCAGGGACTATACAATGAGCAGTTCTTC.

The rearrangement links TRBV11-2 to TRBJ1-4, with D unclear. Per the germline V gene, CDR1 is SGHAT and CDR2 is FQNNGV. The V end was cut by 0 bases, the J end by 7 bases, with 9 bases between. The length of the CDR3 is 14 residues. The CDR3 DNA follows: TGTGCCAGCAGCTTAGACAGAGGGATTGAAAAACTGTTTTTT. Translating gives CASSLDRGIEKLFF.

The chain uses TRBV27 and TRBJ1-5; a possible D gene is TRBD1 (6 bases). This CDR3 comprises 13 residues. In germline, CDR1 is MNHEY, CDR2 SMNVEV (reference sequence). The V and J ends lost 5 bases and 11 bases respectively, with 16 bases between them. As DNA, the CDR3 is TGTGCCAGCAGTCGCCAGGGGCCCCAAGCCCAGCATTTT. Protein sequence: CASSRQGPQAQHF.

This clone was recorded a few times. CDR3 in DNA: TGTGCCAGCAGTTTCACGTCTAGCACAGATACGCAGTATTTT. Translation: CASSFTSSTDTQYF. The chain joins TRBV27 to TRBJ2-3; D ambiguous. Germline CDR1 and CDR2: MNHEY and SMNVEV (reference sequence). The CDR3 sequence is 14 residues long. Trimming removed 3 bases from V and 0 bases from J, with 7 bases in between.

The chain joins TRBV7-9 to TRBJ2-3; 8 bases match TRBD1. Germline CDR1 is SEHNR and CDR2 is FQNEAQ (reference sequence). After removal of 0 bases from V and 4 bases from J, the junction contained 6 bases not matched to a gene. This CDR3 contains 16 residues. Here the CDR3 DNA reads TGTGCCAGCAGCTTAGCCGCAGGGGGCAGGGCAGATACGCAGTATTTT. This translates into CASSLAAGGRADTQYF.

This CDR3 reads CASSSPGQKPYGYTF. The CDR3 DNA reads as TGTGCCAGCAGCTCACCGGGACAGAAGCCTTATGGCTACACCTTC. V and J are TRBV5-6 and TRBJ1-2; 7 bases map to TRBD1. The germline V gene encodes CDR1 SGHDT and CDR2 YYEEEE. The CDR3 sequence is 15 residues long. V lost 3 bases to trimming and J lost 5 bases; unmatched junction nucleotides: 10. Filled out from reference TRBV5-6 and TRBJ1-2, the complete variable domain reads DAGVTQSPTHLIKTRGQQVTLRCSPKSGHDTVSWYQQALGQGPQFIFQYYEEEERQRGNFPDRFSGHQFPNYSSELNVNALLLGDSALYLCASSSPGQKPYGYTFGSGTRLTVV.

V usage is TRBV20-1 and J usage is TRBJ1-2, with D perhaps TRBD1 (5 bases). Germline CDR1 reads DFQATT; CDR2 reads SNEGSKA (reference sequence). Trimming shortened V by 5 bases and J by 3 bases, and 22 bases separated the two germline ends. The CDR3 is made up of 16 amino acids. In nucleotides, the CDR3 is TGCAGTGCTCGTGGATCTACAGGAGATCGGGACTATGGCTACACCTTC. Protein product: CSARGSTGDRDYGYTF.

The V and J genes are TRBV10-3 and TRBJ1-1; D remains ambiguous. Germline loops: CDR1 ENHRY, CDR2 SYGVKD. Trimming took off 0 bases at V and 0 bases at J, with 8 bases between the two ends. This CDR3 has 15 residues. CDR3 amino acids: CAISESGRLNTEAFF. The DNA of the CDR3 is TGTGCCATCAGTGAGTCGGGCAGACTGAACACTGAAGCTTTCTTT.

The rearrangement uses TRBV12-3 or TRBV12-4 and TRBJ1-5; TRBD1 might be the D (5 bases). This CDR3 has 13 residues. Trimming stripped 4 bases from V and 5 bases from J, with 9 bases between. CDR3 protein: CASSSGGDQPQHF. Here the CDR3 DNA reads TGTGCCAGCAGTTCGGGGGGGGATCAGCCCCAGCATTTT.

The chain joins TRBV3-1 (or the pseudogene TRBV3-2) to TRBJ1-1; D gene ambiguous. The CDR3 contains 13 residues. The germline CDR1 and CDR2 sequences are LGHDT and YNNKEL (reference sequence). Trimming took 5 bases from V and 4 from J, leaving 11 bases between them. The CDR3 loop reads CASSVGSGTEAFF. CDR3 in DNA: TGTGCCAGCAGCGTGGGGAGCGGCACTGAAGCTTTCTTT.

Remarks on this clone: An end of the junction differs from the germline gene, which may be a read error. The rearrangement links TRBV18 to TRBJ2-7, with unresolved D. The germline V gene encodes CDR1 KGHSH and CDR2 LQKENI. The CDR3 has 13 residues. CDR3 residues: CASSPRDSYEQYF. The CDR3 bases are TGTGCCAGCTCCCCACGTGACTCCTACGAGCAGTACTTC.

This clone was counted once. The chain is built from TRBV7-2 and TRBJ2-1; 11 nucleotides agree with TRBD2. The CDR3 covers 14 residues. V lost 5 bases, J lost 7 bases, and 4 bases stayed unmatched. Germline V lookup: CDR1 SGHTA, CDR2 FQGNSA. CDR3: CASSAGTSGNEQFF. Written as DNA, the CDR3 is TGTGCCAGCAGCGCGGGGACTAGCGGTAATGAGCAGTTCTTC.

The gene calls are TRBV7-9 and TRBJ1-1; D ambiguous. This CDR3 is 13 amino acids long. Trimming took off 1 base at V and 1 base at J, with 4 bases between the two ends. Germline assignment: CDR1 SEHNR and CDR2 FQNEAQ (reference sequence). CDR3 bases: TGTGCCAGCAGCTTAGGGGAGAACACTGAAGCTTTCTTT. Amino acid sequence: CASSLGENTEAFF.

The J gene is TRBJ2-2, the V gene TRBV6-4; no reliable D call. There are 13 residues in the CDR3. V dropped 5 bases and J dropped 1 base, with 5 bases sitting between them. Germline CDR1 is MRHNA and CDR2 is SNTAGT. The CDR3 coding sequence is TGTGCCAGCAGTCCCATGAACACCGGGGAGCTGTTTTTT. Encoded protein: CASSPMNTGELFF.

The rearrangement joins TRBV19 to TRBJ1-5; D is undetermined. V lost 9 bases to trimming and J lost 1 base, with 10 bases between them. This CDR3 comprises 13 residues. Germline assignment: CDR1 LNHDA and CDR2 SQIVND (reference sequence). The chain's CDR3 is CASQSWSNQPQHF. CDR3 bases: TGTGCCAGCCAGAGTTGGAGCAATCAGCCCCAGCATTTT.

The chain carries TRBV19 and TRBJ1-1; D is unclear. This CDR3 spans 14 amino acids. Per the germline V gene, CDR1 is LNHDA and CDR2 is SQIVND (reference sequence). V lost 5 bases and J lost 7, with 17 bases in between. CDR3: CASSGAPRLNEAFF. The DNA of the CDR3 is TGTGCCAGTAGTGGAGCCCCGCGGCTGAATGAAGCTTTCTTT.

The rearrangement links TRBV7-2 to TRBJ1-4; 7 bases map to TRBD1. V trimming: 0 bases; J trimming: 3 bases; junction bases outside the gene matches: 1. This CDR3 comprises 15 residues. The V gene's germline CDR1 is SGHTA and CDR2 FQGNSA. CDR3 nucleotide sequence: TGTGCCAGCAGCTTAGCAACAGGGGCTAATGAAAAACTGTTTTTT. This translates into CASSLATGANEKLFF.

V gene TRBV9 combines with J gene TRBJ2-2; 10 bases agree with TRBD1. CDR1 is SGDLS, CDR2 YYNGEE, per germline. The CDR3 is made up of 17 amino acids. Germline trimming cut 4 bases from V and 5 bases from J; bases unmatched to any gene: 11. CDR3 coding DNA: TGTGCCAGCAGCCTGACATCGACAGGGGGCTTTACCGGGGAGCTGTTTTTT. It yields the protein CASSLTSTGGFTGELFF. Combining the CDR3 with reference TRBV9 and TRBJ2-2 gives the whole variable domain DSGVTQTPKHLITATGQRVTLRCSPRSGDLSVYWYQQSLDQGLQFLIQYYNGEERAKGNILERFSAQQFPDLHSELNLSSLELGDSALYFCASSLTSTGGFTGELFFGEGSRLTVL.

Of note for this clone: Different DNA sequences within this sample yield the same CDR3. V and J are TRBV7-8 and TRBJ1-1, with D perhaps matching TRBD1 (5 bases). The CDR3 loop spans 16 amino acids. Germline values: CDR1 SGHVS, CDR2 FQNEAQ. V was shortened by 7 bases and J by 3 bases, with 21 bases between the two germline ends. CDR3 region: CASKSTGDARDTEAFF. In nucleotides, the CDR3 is TGTGCCAGCAAATCCACAGGAGATGCGAGGGACACTGAAGCTTTCTTT. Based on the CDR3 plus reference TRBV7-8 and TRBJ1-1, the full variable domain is GAGVSQSPRYKVAKRGQDVALRCDPISGHVSLFWYQQALGQGPEFLTYFQNEAQLDKSGLPSDRFFAERPEGSVSTLKIQRTQQEDSAVYLCASKSTGDARDTEAFFGQGTRLTVV.